This T cell receptor beta chain was profiled in a study of blood T cells in healthy people across ages (dated by TCRdb to about 2015). The study in broad terms: In model experiments, template switching captured about one uniquely barcoded TCR beta cDNA molecule for every two T cells. Using the same blood draw, the study looked at two additional independent replicas of 1 million unique cDNA reads for two donors, one aged 18 to 30 and the other aged 80 or older. Donors were grouped into four age groups: young (average roughly 16 years), middle-aged (around 39), aged (around 66) and long-lived (just over 80). To avoid experimental bias, donors of different ages were randomly spread across the sequencing lanes. To track age-related changes in TCR beta repertoire diversity, the study relied on deep sequencing normalized with unique cDNA molecular identifiers. General study outcomes and caveats: As age increased, observed TCR beta diversity per million T cells dropped in a roughly linear way, and a significant reduction was already evident by age 40. Estimates of total diversity from one million sequenced T cells were regarded as lower bounds and underestimates. The CMV infection status of donors was not known, potentially confounding age-related changes in expanded clonotypes. A strong correlation was found between observed TCR beta diversity and the percentage of naive T cells measured by flow cytometry. Compared with the aged group, the long-lived group had more naive CD4+ T cells, fewer expanded clones and increased TCR diversity, a pattern suggesting age selection. Conclusive comparison of naive and antigen-experienced compartments was prevented by the profiling of bulk unsorted PBMCs.

Many counts were recorded for this clonotype. Its specific antigen is unknown. A much bigger clone sits one base away, suggesting this may be a read error. The library was obtained by 5' RACE. TCRdb lists the instrument as Illumina HiSeq 2500. A second PCR of roughly 6 to 11 cycles was performed with a sample-barcoded 5' primer and a J-beta primer mix. A unique molecular identifier was introduced onto each TCR beta cDNA molecule by a template-switch 5' adaptor carrying 12 random nucleotides. At least 3 million CDR3-containing paired-end reads were obtained from each sample. All of the RNA was converted into first-strand cDNA using the Mint cDNA synthesis kit, with a TRBC-specific oligonucleotide serving as the primer. All cDNA was treated with uracil-DNA glycosylase and then went through a first 18-cycle PCR with the universal primers M1SS and BC2_uni_R. Regarding the original processing steps: For normalization, 1 million high-quality reads, each with a distinct molecular identifier, were randomly selected from each sample. Instead of being binned into consensus sequences, reads with shared molecular identifiers were discarded. MiTCR, with a Q25 quality threshold and the strictest error-elimination algorithm, was used for CDR3 identification, clonotype clustering and error correction. A nonparametric unseen species model with Euler transformation was used to estimate lower-bound total TCR beta diversity. TCRdb's own reprocessing of the public reads used fastp at Q25 and MiXCR and kept productive beta chains. When rows share a CDR3 protein, they turn into one entry using the most common DNA and genes. The V and J calls come from TCRdb's annotation, not from the publication. Counted in this sample were 720,000 or so distinct CDR3 sequences; approximately 40% of them appeared once. Jointly, the top ten make up around 32% of the sample.

Systemically healthy Caucasian individuals from Russia, 39 in total and aged about 6 to 100 years, were included as donors. Approximately 10 milliliters of peripheral blood were collected from each donor into EDTA-treated Vacutainer tubes. PBMCs were isolated by Ficoll-Paque density-gradient centrifugation, with at least 7 million obtained per sample. Trizol reagent was used to extract total RNA from the PBMCs, yielding at least 5.5 micrograms per sample. Naive CD45RAhigh/CD27high T cell percentages were measured by flow cytometry on a PBMC aliquot from every donor. The V end gives up 5 bases and the J end 4 bases, leaving 2 bases in the junction not matched to a gene. The CDR3 spans 13 residues, from the cysteine through the phenylalanine. The read is trimmed to its CDR3 DNA, 39 bases read in frame from base 1. The germline V gene (reference sequence) gives CDR1 as SEHNR and CDR2 as FQNEAQ.

The chain is assembled from TRBV7-9 and TRBJ2-3; TRBD2 agrees with 8 junctional bases. This receptor was taken from a man older than 75 in good health. The sequencing sample was made of blood. The nucleotides are TGTGCCAGCAGCCGAGCGGGAGCAGATACGCAGTATTTT. It translates to CASSRAGADTQYF.